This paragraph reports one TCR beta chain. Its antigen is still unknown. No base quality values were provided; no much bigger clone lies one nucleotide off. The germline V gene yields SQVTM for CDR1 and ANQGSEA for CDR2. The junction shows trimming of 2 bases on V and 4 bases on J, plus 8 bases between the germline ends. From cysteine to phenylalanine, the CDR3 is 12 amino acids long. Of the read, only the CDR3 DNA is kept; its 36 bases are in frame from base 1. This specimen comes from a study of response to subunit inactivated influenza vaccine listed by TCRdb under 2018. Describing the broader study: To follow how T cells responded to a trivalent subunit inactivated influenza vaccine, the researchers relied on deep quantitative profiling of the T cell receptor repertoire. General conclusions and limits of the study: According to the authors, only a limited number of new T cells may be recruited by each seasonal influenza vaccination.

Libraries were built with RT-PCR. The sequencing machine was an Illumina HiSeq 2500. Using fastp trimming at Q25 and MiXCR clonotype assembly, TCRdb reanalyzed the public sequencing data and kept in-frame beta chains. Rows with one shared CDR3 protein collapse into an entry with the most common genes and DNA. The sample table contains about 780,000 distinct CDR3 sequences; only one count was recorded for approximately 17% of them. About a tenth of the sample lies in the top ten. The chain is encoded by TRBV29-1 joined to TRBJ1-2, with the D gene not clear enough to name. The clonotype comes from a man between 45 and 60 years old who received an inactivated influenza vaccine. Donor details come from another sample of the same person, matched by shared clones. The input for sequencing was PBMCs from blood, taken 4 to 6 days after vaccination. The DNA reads TGCAGCGTTGAACCGGGATTCTATGGCTACACCTTC. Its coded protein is CSVEPGFYGYTF.